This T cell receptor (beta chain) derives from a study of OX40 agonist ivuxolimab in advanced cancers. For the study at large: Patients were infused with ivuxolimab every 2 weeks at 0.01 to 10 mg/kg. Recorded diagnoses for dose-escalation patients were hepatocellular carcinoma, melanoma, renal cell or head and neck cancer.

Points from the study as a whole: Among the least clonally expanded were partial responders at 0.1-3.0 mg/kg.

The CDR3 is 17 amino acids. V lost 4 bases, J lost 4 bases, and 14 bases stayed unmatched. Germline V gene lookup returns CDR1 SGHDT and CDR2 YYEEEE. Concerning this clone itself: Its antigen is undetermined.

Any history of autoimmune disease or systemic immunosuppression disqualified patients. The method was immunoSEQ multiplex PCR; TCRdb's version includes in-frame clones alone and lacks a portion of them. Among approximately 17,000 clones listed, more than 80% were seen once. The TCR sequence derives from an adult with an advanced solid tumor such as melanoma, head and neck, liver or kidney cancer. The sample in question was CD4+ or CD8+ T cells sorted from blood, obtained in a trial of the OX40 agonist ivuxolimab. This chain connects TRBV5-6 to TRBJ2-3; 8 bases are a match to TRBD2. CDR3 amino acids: CASSTEASGPPPDTQYF. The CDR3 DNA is TGTGCCAGCAGCACCGAGGCTAGCGGGCCACCTCCAGATACGCAGTATTTT.